The 20 T cell receptor beta chains below all came from one sample that was sequenced in a study of identical twins. Using its own MiXCR run on the 5' RACE reads, TCRdb lists one record per CDR3 protein. The sample shows 500,000 to 600,000 distinct CDR3 sequences, roughly a fifth of them seen only once. These data were also filed under a second study, of T cells expressing NK-cell markers.

The source material was CD4+ T cells sorted from blood. These receptors came from a woman aged 18 to 35 in good health.

The rearrangement links TRBV5-1 to TRBJ2-1; possible D gene TRBD2, 6 bases. This CDR3 is built from 14 residues. Germline V gene data show CDR1 as SGHRS and CDR2 as YFSETQ. V gave up 6 bases and J gave up 4 bases, with 14 bases separating them. The CDR3 protein is CASNFGGSYNEQFF. CDR3 nucleotides: TGCGCCAGCAACTTCGGGGGTTCTTACAATGAGCAGTTCTTC.

This clonotype occurred many times. The chain joins TRBV7-8 to TRBJ2-1, with D perhaps given as TRBD1 or TRBD2 (5 bases each). CDR1 and CDR2 from the germline V gene are SGHVS and FQNEAQ. CDR3 length: 15 residues. Trimming removed 1 base from V and 2 bases from J, with 9 bases in between. The chain's CDR3 is CASSLGGTTYNEQFF. The DNA for the CDR3 is TGTGCCAGCAGCTTAGGGGGGACGACCTACAATGAGCAGTTCTTC.

V and J are TRBV10-3 and TRBJ1-4; a possible D gene is TRBD1 (5 bases). The CDR3 has 14 amino acids. Germline CDR1 ENHRY, CDR2 SYGVKD. The ends were cut back, 4 bases at V and 5 bases at J, with 11 bases in the middle. CDR3 in DNA: TGTGCCATCAGTGGAACGGGGCCCAATGAAAAACTGTTTTTT. The encoded protein is CAISGTGPNEKLFF.

The chain recombines TRBV20-1 with TRBJ2-5; D possibly corresponds to TRBD1 (7 bases). The CDR3 is 13 amino acids. V was trimmed by 1 base and J by 4 bases, leaving 10 bases between them. CDR1 DFQATT and CDR2 SNEGSKA come from the germline V gene (reference sequence). The CDR3 DNA follows: TGCAGTGCTAGAGTGGAGGGGGCAGAGACCCAGTACTTC. Translation gives CSARVEGAETQYF.

This clonotype appeared a few times. The rearrangement links TRBV7-9 to TRBJ2-7; a weak D match, TRBD1 (7 bases). V lost 6 bases and J lost 3, with 21 bases in between. Germline CDR1 is SEHNR and CDR2 is FQNEAQ (reference sequence). There are 16 residues in the CDR3. CDR3 sequence reads: CASSSQGGLGHYEQYF. CDR3 nucleotides: TGTGCCAGCAGTTCCCAGGGGGGATTGGGCCACTACGAGCAGTACTTC.

The chain combines TRBV12-3 or TRBV12-4 with TRBJ1-1, with D possibly being TRBD1 (5 bases). The CDR3 has 16 residues. Trimming took off 2 bases at V and 8 bases at J, with 21 bases between the two ends. CDR3 amino acids: CASSLQGRLLFVEAFF. As DNA, the CDR3 is TGTGCCAGCAGTTTACAGGGCCGTCTTCTTTTTGTGGAAGCTTTCTTT.

This clonotype has a handful of counts. The genes are TRBV20-1 and TRBJ1-2; weak D call: TRBD1 (5 bases). V lost 2 bases to trimming and J lost 7 bases, with 8 bases between them. The germline CDR1 and CDR2 sequences are DFQATT and SNEGSKA (reference sequence). CDR3 length equals 11 residues. DNA of the CDR3: TGCAGTGCTAGAAGGGGATTTGGCTACACCTTC. Translated: CSARRGFGYTF.

The chain employs TRBV9 and TRBJ2-3; D not certain. The CDR3 loop spans 17 amino acids. V was shortened by 0 bases and J by 4 bases, with 18 bases between the two germline ends. The germline gives CDR1 SGDLS, CDR2 YYNGEE. The DNA for the CDR3 is TGTGCCAGCAGCGTAGGTTCTTTAGGGCTATACGCAGATACGCAGTATTTT. Protein: CASSVGSLGLYADTQYF.

The chain links TRBV7-2 to TRBJ2-7; D remains ambiguous. Trimming removed 1 base at V and 5 bases at J, with 9 bases between. Germline assignment: CDR1 SGHTA and CDR2 FQGNSA. The CDR3 spans 13 residues. CDR3: CASSLGTRHEQYF. The DNA of the CDR3 is TGTGCCAGCAGCTTAGGGACCCGCCACGAGCAGTACTTC.

The gene calls are TRBV20-1 and TRBJ1-1; 9 bases align to TRBD1. The CDR3 extends over 14 amino acids. V gave up 5 bases and J gave up 1 base; unmatched junction bases: 5. Germline V gene sequence: CDR1 DFQATT, CDR2 SNEGSKA (reference sequence). The CDR3 region has the DNA TGCAGTGCTTACAGGGGGCCGACGAACACTGAAGCTTTCTTT. It translates to CSAYRGPTNTEAFF.

In its sample, this clonotype was seen a few times. The chain is built from TRBV7-9 and TRBJ1-2; D gene uncertain. Germline V gene data show CDR1 as SEHNR and CDR2 as FQNEAQ (reference sequence). Trimming removed 4 bases from V and 4 bases from J, with 16 bases in between. CDR3 length equals 15 residues. CDR3 bases: TGTGCCAGCAGCTCCGGGTTCGGGCGCGCCTATGGCTACACCTTC. Residues: CASSSGFGRAYGYTF.

The sample holds a few counts of this clonotype. DNA for the CDR3: TGTGCCATCAGTGCCCGCGGGAGGGGGACTAGCGCCTACGAGCAGTACTTC. Translating gives CAISARGRGTSAYEQYF. The rearrangement links TRBV10-3 to TRBJ2-7, with TRBD2 matching 10 bases. The J segment lost 2 bases and the V segment lost 4 bases, leaving 11 bases of the junction unmatched. The CDR3 is 17 amino acids. Germline CDR1 and CDR2: ENHRY and SYGVKD.

This clonotype was counted between two and nine times. This chain joins TRBV27 and TRBJ1-1; 7 positions match TRBD1. This CDR3 has 13 residues. CDR1 is MNHEY and CDR2 is SMNVEV in the germline V gene (reference sequence). J lost 5 bases, V lost 8 bases, and 8 bases had no gene match. CDR3 residues: CASAQGRRTEAFF. In DNA, the CDR3 is TGTGCCAGCGCACAGGGGAGGAGGACTGAAGCTTTCTTT.

The chain employs TRBV30 and TRBJ2-1; D gene uncertain. Germline CDR1 GTSNPN, CDR2 SVGIG (reference sequence). V dropped 5 bases and J dropped 2 bases, with 13 bases sitting between them. This CDR3 spans 14 amino acids. The CDR3 DNA reads as TGTGCCTGGTCGCTCAGCTTAACCTACAATGAGCAGTTCTTC. Translated, it gives CAWSLSLTYNEQFF.

The genes are TRBV20-1 and TRBJ2-2, with 16 bases identical to TRBD2. With 6 bases clipped from V and 6 bases from J, the junction kept 4 bases outside the gene matches. CDR3 length: 15 amino acids. Germline V gene sequence: CDR1 DFQATT, CDR2 SNEGSKA (reference sequence). As DNA, the CDR3 is TGCAGTGCAGGGACTAGCGGGGGGGCCGCCGGGGAGCTGTTTTTT. Residues: CSAGTSGGAAGELFF.

V is TRBV28 and J is TRBJ1-1, with D hard to call. This CDR3 is built from 14 residues. The germline CDR1 and CDR2 sequences are MDHEN and SYDVKM. The V end was cut by 6 bases, the J end by 7 bases, with 18 bases between. The CDR3 bases are TGTGCCAGCAGCGTGACTGGCCCGTTAGGTGAAGCTTTCTTT. The encoded protein is CASSVTGPLGEAFF.

This chain connects TRBV4-1 to TRBJ2-5; tentatively, D is TRBD2 (6 bases). The germline V gene has CDR1 MGHRA and CDR2 YSYEKL. The CDR3 runs 14 residues. V gave up 4 bases and J gave up 4 bases, with 13 bases separating them. The CDR3 nucleotides read TGCGCCAGCAGCCGCTCGACTAGTTCAGAGACCCAGTACTTC. Residues: CASSRSTSSETQYF.

This clonotype was observed a handful of times. The chain joins TRBV20-1 to TRBJ1-3; D is uncertain. Trimming shortened V by 3 bases and J by 4 bases, and 16 bases separated the two germline ends. CDR3 size: 15 residues. Germline V gene data show CDR1 as DFQATT and CDR2 as SNEGSKA (reference sequence). The CDR3 DNA sequence: TGCAGTGCTAGTGAAGGTAGCGGGGTCGGAAACACCATATATTTT. Encoded protein: CSASEGSGVGNTIYF.

This clonotype was counted only a few times. J is TRBJ1-5 and V is TRBV7-2; weak D call: TRBD1 (6 bases). The germline gives CDR1 SGHTA, CDR2 FQGNSA. The CDR3 sequence is 15 residues long. V lost 4 bases, J lost 4 bases, and 14 bases lay in between. CDR3 bases: TGTGCCAGCAGCTCTTTGGGGACACCGAATCAGCCCCAGCATTTT. Protein product: CASSSLGTPNQPQHF.

This rearrangement joins TRBV20-1 to TRBJ1-2; 9 positions match TRBD1. After removal of 0 bases from V and 9 bases from J, the junction contained 5 bases not matched to a gene. The length of the CDR3 is 13 residues. CDR1 and CDR2 (germline): DFQATT, SNEGSKA (reference sequence). For the CDR3, the DNA is TGCAGTGCTAGAGATAACAGGGGGCAGAGCTACACCTTC. Its protein product is CSARDNRGQSYTF.